This TCR beta chain was retrieved from a study of blood T cell repertoires in COVID-19 (dated by TCRdb to 2018 to 2021). Looking at the study overall: Samples from collaborators originated in the United States, Italy and Spain and spanned both the acute and convalescent phases of COVID-19. The repertoires were released in a freely available public database intended as a resource for research on the immune response to SARS-CoV-2. The samples were drawn from the first 160 participants of the ongoing ImmuneRACE study and from 1,254 subjects provided by 6 global collaborators. Where available, HLA class I and class II types were taken from metadata supplied by the sample provider and were not determined by assay-based typing. The material from the prospective study consisted of cDNA or gDNA derived from T cells, B-cell-depleted T cells, or PBMCs. The sample metadata nearly always contained a de-identified subject ID, COVID-19 status, age in years and sex. Deeply sampled blood TCRbeta repertoires from subjects exposed to, actively infected with, or recovered from COVID-19 were included in the dataset.

Concerning this clone itself: Its cognate antigen has yet to be identified. Nothing much larger sits one base from this clone, and base qualities are not available.

The immunoSEQ Assay, a bias-controlled multiplex PCR, was used to amplify TCRbeta CDR3 regions from genomic DNA. Processing in the source paper ran as follows. The number of nucleated cells in each sample was estimated by amplification of reference gene primers within the assay. Sequence reads were collapsed and filtered to measure the absolute abundance of every unique TCRbeta CDR3 rearrangement. For each sample, productive Simpson clonality was calculated as the square root of Simpson's diversity index over productive rearrangements. TCRdb limited this immuneACCESS table to in-frame rearrangements with V and J called. A share of clones is missing; checked studies link under half to unresolved V genes, and the rest is unexplained. D and trimming come from the DNA, and the V and J calls and clone size come from that table. Here the sample has roughly 190,000 clones; around 84% occur a single time. More than 3% of the sample is taken by the ten largest.

Paper-wide results and their limitations: The amount of clinical and demographic metadata varied by source and participant and was provided uncurated.

The CDR3 contains 14 residues, cysteine and phenylalanine counted. Only the CDR3 DNA is retained, 42 bases long and in frame from the first base. From a lookup of the germline V gene, CDR1 and CDR2 are SQVTM and ANQGSEA. The trim is 4 bases for V and 2 bases for J, with a gap of 12 bases between the germline ends. Enrolling through a virtual design, the prospective study's participants ranged in age from roughly 18 to 100 years and lived across 20 to 30 United States geographic areas. To assign participants to cohorts, the prospective study relied on clinical history that participants themselves reported in a screening survey and a study questionnaire. Exposed participants were defined as having been in contact with someone with a PCR-confirmed or clinician-diagnosed COVID-19 case within 2 weeks of study entry. In the prospective study, whole blood, serum and a nasopharyngeal or oropharyngeal swab were collected from each participant by mobile phlebotomists. Over a roughly 2-month period, participants in the prospective study had the option of providing additional blood draws and questionnaires. Before DNA extraction, prospective study blood samples were shipped either frozen or at room temperature.

Sequences were obtained from PBMCs or T cells enriched from blood (not recorded which). This receptor chain uses TRBV29-1 and TRBJ1-3; no D gene call is confident. The sequence derives from a woman in her 30s who had been exposed to COVID-19. The sequenced DNA is TGCAGCGTTGTTTTCGAATCAGCTGGAAACACCATATATTTT. Its product reads: CSVVFESAGNTIYF.